This T cell receptor beta chain was sequenced during a study of blood T cell repertoires in COVID-19. Study summary: Researchers got acute and convalescent COVID-19 samples from the United States, Italy and Spain.

Individuals drawn from about 26 US areas were about 18 to 95 years old. Recovered status in Cohort 3 required two negative PCRs, clearance, or symptom resolution. Germline V gene sequence: CDR1 MNHEY, CDR2 SVGAGI. The CDR3 length is 12 residues. V lost 4 bases and J lost 5, with 8 bases in between. TCRdb's table, derived via immunoSEQ multiplex PCR, lists solely in-frame clones and lacks some. This repertoire shows fewer than 400,000 clones, roughly 89% found once; its top ten account for about 9.4%. This sequence was found in a woman aged 45-65 years who had recovered from COVID-19. The chain uses TRBV6-5 and TRBJ1-2; D is uncertain. Sequencing used PBMCs or T cells enriched from blood (not recorded which). CDR3 coding DNA: TGTGCCAGCAGTTCTCCCACTTATGGCTACACCTTC. Protein sequence: CASSSPTYGYTF.